Each of the 27 T cell receptor beta chains below was sequenced from the same sample in a study of long-term antiretroviral therapy in people with HIV. Samples were assayed with immunoSEQ v3.0 at survey level. Some clones are missing from TCRdb's copy, which holds only in-frame ones; the method was immunoSEQ multiplex PCR. Of about 19,000 clones listed, 84% are singletons. This material consisted of unsorted PBMCs, taken 0.9 years after starting antiretroviral therapy. The receptor set was obtained from a man between 18 and 35 years old with HIV.

The V call is TRBV5-4, the J call TRBJ2-1; weak D call: TRBD2 (6 bases). Germline CDR1 SGHNT, CDR2 YYREEE (reference sequence). The V end lost 6 bases, the J end lost 0 bases, and 10 bases lay between the germline ends. The CDR3 is 14 amino acids. CDR3 sequence reads: CASNGGISYNEQFF. Written as DNA, the CDR3 is TGTGCCAGCAACGGAGGGATCTCCTACAATGAGCAGTTCTTC.

CDR3 sequence reads: CASTLDRNTIYF. DNA of the CDR3: TGTGCCAGCACCCTGGACAGAAACACCATATATTTT. The chain uses TRBV2 and TRBJ1-3; TRBD1 might be the D (5 bases). Germline lookup yields CDR1 SNHLY and CDR2 FYNNEI. This CDR3 region has 12 residues. The ends were cut back, 7 bases at V and 5 bases at J, with 9 bases in the middle.

There are a few counts of this clone. This chain uses TRBV11-1 with TRBJ1-1; 10 nucleotides agree with TRBD1. Germline V lookup: CDR1 SGHAT, CDR2 FQDESV (reference sequence). This CDR3 spans 14 amino acids. The ends lost 4 bases at V and 11 bases at J; junction bases unmatched: 10. The CDR3 bases are TGTGCCAGCAGCTCGGCAGGACAGGGGGGGTTGGCTTTCTTT. Amino acid sequence: CASSSAGQGGLAFF. Using reference TRBV11-1 and TRBJ1-1 for the parts outside the CDR3, the full variable domain is EAEVAQSPRYKITEKSQAVAFWCDPISGHATLYWYRQILGQGPELLVQFQDESVVDDSQLPKDRFSAERLKGVDSTLKIQPAELGDSAMYLCASSSAGQGGLAFFGQGTRLTVV.

The chain has TRBV18 and TRBJ2-3, with a tentative D call TRBD1 (5 bases). Per germline, CDR1 KGHSH and CDR2 LQKENI. The V end was cut by 1 base, the J end by 5 bases, with 10 bases between. There are 14 residues in the CDR3. CDR3: CASSPRGAEDTQYF. In nucleotides, the CDR3 is TGTGCCAGCTCACCACGGGGCGCCGAAGATACGCAGTATTTT.

This CDR3 is CASSPSGAGDYGYTF. The CDR3 nucleotides are TGTGCCAGCAGCCCCTCTGGGGCGGGAGATTATGGCTACACCTTC. The chain joins TRBV7-3 to TRBJ1-2; tentative D call: TRBD1 (5 bases). Germline values: CDR1 SGHTA, CDR2 FQGTGA. The V and J ends lost 5 bases and 5 bases respectively, with 18 bases between them. The CDR3 sequence is 15 residues long.

The V and J genes are TRBV4-1 and TRBJ1-1; D gene ambiguous. The V and J ends lost 1 base and 9 bases respectively, with 12 bases between them. This CDR3 is 13 amino acids long. Germline V gene sequence: CDR1 MGHRA, CDR2 YSYEKL. The CDR3 protein is CASSQAVTSQAFF. The DNA for the CDR3 is TGCGCCAGCAGCCAAGCGGTGACTTCCCAAGCTTTCTTT.

The V and J genes are TRBV5-1 and TRBJ1-2; D is ambiguous. The CDR3 consists of 13 residues. The germline CDR1 and CDR2 sequences are SGHRS and YFSETQ. Between the trimmed V and J ends, which lost 4 bases and 4 bases, there was a span of 11 bases. CDR3: CASSPTVSYGYTF. Here the CDR3 DNA reads TGCGCCAGCAGCCCGACCGTAAGCTATGGCTACACCTTC.

The genes are TRBV27 and TRBJ1-2; 7 nucleotides agree with TRBD1. The germline CDR1 and CDR2 sequences are MNHEY and SMNVEV (reference sequence). The CDR3 contains 15 residues. The ends lost 5 bases at V and 2 bases at J; junction bases unmatched: 8. The CDR3 DNA follows: TGTGCCAGCAGTCCCACCCCGACAGGGAACTATGGCTACACCTTC. It is translated as CASSPTPTGNYGYTF.

J is TRBJ1-1 and V is TRBV19, with D unresolved. The CDR3 has 15 residues. Per the germline V gene, CDR1 is LNHDA and CDR2 is SQIVND (reference sequence). The V end lost 3 bases, the J end lost 1 base, and 12 bases lay between the germline ends. Written as DNA, the CDR3 is TGTGCCAGTAGTATGGCGAGGTGGGGGAACACTGAAGCTTTCTTT. Its translation is CASSMARWGNTEAFF. Together with reference TRBV19 and TRBJ1-1, the CDR3 gives the full variable domain: DGGITQSPKYLFRKEGQNVTLSCEQNLNHDAMYWYRQDPGQGLRLIYYSQIVNDFQKGDIAEGYSVSREKKESFPLTVTSAQKNPTAFYLCASSMARWGNTEAFFGQGTRLTVV.

This clone is large. This chain uses TRBV27 with TRBJ1-2; D gene uncertain. This CDR3 has 16 residues. Trimming took off 4 bases at V and 1 base at J, with 16 bases between the two ends. In germline, CDR1 is MNHEY, CDR2 SMNVEV (reference sequence). The CDR3 sequence is CASSSLDGFRNYGYTF. The CDR3 region has the DNA TGTGCCAGCAGTTCCCTGGACGGTTTCCGTAACTATGGCTACACCTTC.

The V gene is TRBV4-1, the J gene TRBJ1-1, with a tentative D call TRBD1 (6 bases). Germline V lookup: CDR1 MGHRA, CDR2 YSYEKL. V dropped 6 bases and J dropped 0 bases, with 14 bases sitting between them. The CDR3 covers 15 residues. Here the CDR3 DNA reads TGCGCCAGCAGTCCTAGTGGACAGTTGAACACTGAAGCTTTCTTT. Translation gives CASSPSGQLNTEAFF.

This clone has just one count. One end of the junction is discordant with germline, which a read error may explain. This chain links TRBV7-7 with TRBJ2-1; TRBD2 matches at 14 bases. CDR3 length: 15 residues. Germline CDR1 and CDR2: SSHAT and FNYEAQ (reference sequence). CDR3 nucleotides: TGTGCTAGCAGCTTTCGGGGACTAGCGGGGGAGGAGCAGTTCTTC. This gives the protein CASSFRGLAGEEQFF.

The CDR3 bases are TGTGCCATCAGTGAGTCGGGACAGGGTTACGAGCAGTACGTC. Translating it yields CAISESGQGYEQYV. V is TRBV10-3 and J is TRBJ2-7; 9 bases align to TRBD1. The CDR3 contains 14 residues. The V segment lost 0 bases and the J segment 4 bases; nucleotides outside the gene matches: 1. Looked up from germline, CDR1 is ENHRY and CDR2 is SYGVKD.

This clone has just a few counts. The chain employs TRBV6-1 and TRBJ2-7, with D possibly TRBD2 on 5 matching bases. Germline loops: CDR1 MNHNS, CDR2 SASEGT. Between the trimmed V and J ends, which lost 3 bases and 0 bases, there was a span of 9 bases. The CDR3 runs to 14 residues. The CDR3 sequence: CASSESGSSYEQYF. The CDR3 DNA is TGTGCCAGCAGTGAGAGCGGTAGCTCCTACGAGCAGTACTTC.

Sample share makes this clone medium-sized. The CDR3 loop is CASSELVLETQYF. CDR3 DNA sequence: TGTGCCAGCAGCGAACTAGTTCTTGAGACCCAGTACTTC. This chain connects TRBV14 to TRBJ2-5, with TRBD2 as a possible D gene (5 bases). This CDR3 spans 13 amino acids. V lost 5 bases to trimming and J lost 5 bases, with 12 bases between them. The germline CDR1 and CDR2 sequences are SGHDN and FVKESK. Drawing the rest from reference TRBV14 and TRBJ2-5, the complete variable domain is EAGVTQFPSHSVIEKGQTVTLRCDPISGHDNLYWYRRVMGKEIKFLLHFVKESKQDESGMPNNRFLAERTGGTYSTLKVQPAELEDSGVYFCASSELVLETQYFGPGTRLLVL.

V and J are TRBV9 and TRBJ1-6; 11 nucleotides line up with TRBD1. Looked up from germline, CDR1 is SGDLS and CDR2 is YYNGEE. Trimming cost V 6 bases and J 8 bases; bases outside gene matches: 4. The CDR3 is 14 amino acids. CDR3: CASTLGQGDSPLHF. The CDR3 DNA reads as TGTGCCAGCACCTTGGGACAGGGGGATTCACCCCTCCACTTT. The full variable domain, in which reference TRBV9 and TRBJ1-6 provide the parts outside the CDR3, is DSGVTQTPKHLITATGQRVTLRCSPRSGDLSVYWYQQSLDQGLQFLIQYYNGEERAKGNILERFSAQQFPDLHSELNLSSLELGDSALYFCASTLGQGDSPLHFGNGTRLTVT.

This sequence joins TRBV14 and TRBJ2-3; no definite D call. Trimming pared 1 base from V and 1 base from J, leaving 6 bases between. CDR1 is SGHDN, CDR2 FVKESK, per germline. This CDR3 has 14 amino acids. CDR3 region: CASSQVGGTDTQYF. For the CDR3, the DNA is TGTGCCAGCAGCCAAGTAGGAGGCACAGATACGCAGTATTTT.

The chain couples TRBV18 to TRBJ1-1, with D possibly matching TRBD1 (6 bases). The CDR3 is 18 amino acids. V was clipped by 1 base and J by 1 base, with 19 bases between them. CDR1 is KGHSH and CDR2 is LQKENI in the germline V gene. CDR3 DNA sequence: TGTGCCAGCTCACCACAACACATGGGGACAAAGAAGAACACTGAAGCTTTCTTT. As protein: CASSPQHMGTKKNTEAFF.

V gene TRBV28 combines with J gene TRBJ2-3, with D possibly matching TRBD1 (6 bases). The length of the CDR3 is 15 residues. V was trimmed by 10 bases and J by 0 bases, leaving 17 bases between them. Per germline, CDR1 MDHEN and CDR2 SYDVKM. This CDR3 reads CATNPGQGSTDTQYF. DNA of the CDR3: TGTGCCACCAACCCCGGGCAGGGGAGCACAGATACGCAGTATTTT.

This chain joins TRBV5-1 and TRBJ1-3, with D possibly TRBD1 on 5 matching bases. Germline CDR1 SGHRS, CDR2 YFSETQ. There are 14 residues in the CDR3. Trimming removed 2 bases from V and 2 bases from J, with 8 bases in between. CDR3 sequence (DNA): TGCGCCAGCAGCTTAGGGGAAACTGGAAACACCATATATTTT. It codes for CASSLGETGNTIYF.

The rearrangement joins TRBV11-2 to TRBJ1-2; D is unclear. CDR1 is SGHAT and CDR2 is FQNNGV in the germline V gene. The CDR3 consists of 13 residues. V dropped 3 bases and J dropped 4 bases, with 9 bases sitting between them. CDR3 sequence (DNA): TGTGCCAGCAGCTTCCAGGCCCCCTATGGCTACACCTTC. It codes for CASSFQAPYGYTF. The full variable domain, its missing parts supplied by reference TRBV11-2 and TRBJ1-2, is EAGVAQSPRYKIIEKRQSVAFWCNPISGHATLYWYQQILGQGPKLLIQFQNNGVVDDSQLPKDRFSAERLKGVDSTLKIQPAKLEDSAVYLCASSFQAPYGYTFGSGTRLTVV.

This chain uses TRBV28 with TRBJ1-5, with D maybe TRBD1 (5 bases). The CDR3 runs 16 residues. The germline CDR1 and CDR2 sequences are MDHEN and SYDVKM. The ends were cut back, 3 bases at V and 2 bases at J, with 14 bases in the middle. CDR3 sequence: CASSFVRQGGNQPQHF. The CDR3 DNA reads TGTGCCAGCAGTTTTGTCCGCCAGGGCGGCAATCAGCCCCAGCATTTT.

In regard to this clone: Within the sample, other DNA sequences also encode this same CDR3. CDR3 residues: CASNPGQRTEAFF. The CDR3 region has the DNA TGTGCCAGCAACCCAGGACAGAGGACTGAAGCTTTCTTT. This rearrangement joins TRBV6-6 to TRBJ1-1; possibly TRBD1 for D (6 bases). Germline V gives CDR1 MNHNY, CDR2 SVGAGI (reference sequence). This CDR3 is built from 13 residues. V was cut by 7 bases and J by 5 bases, with 14 bases left in between.

This chain uses TRBV11-2 with TRBJ2-5; D unresolved. V lost 3 bases, J lost 5 bases, and 4 bases lay in between. Germline-derived CDR1 and CDR2 are SGHAT and FQNNGV. The CDR3 is 11 amino acids. CDR3 nucleotides: TGTGCCAGCAGCTTGGGTGAGACCCAGTACTTC. Its translation is CASSLGETQYF.

The chain employs TRBV7-9 and TRBJ2-6, with 8 bases matching TRBD1. With V trimmed by 5 bases and J by 4 bases, 10 bases remained unmatched. CDR1 and CDR2 from the germline V gene are SEHNR and FQNEAQ (reference sequence). The CDR3 has 17 amino acids. The CDR3 DNA reads TGTGCCAGCAGCCTCGGACAGGGAGTCTTCGGGGCCAACGTCCTGACTTTC. Its protein is CASSLGQGVFGANVLTF.

The V gene is TRBV5-1, the J gene TRBJ2-7, with a weak D call TRBD1 (5 bases). The length of the CDR3 is 14 residues. CDR1 is SGHRS, CDR2 YFSETQ, per germline. The V end was cut by 4 bases, the J end by 2 bases, with 13 bases between. The chain's CDR3 is CASSQGARPYEQYF. DNA for the CDR3: TGCGCCAGCAGCCAAGGGGCCCGCCCCTACGAGCAGTACTTC.

The chain carries TRBV29-1 and TRBJ2-1; D is undetermined. CDR1 SQVTM and CDR2 ANQGSEA come from the germline V gene. Trimming removed 8 bases at V and 1 base at J, with 12 bases between. This CDR3 is built from 13 residues. CDR3 amino acids: CSHRSESYNEQFF. The CDR3 DNA is TGCAGCCACCGGTCAGAGTCCTACAATGAGCAGTTCTTC.